This is a list of T cell receptor beta chains from one sample in a study of blood T cells in healthy people across ages. TCRdb ran MiXCR on the 5' RACE reads and lists one entry per CDR3 protein. The sample lists some 760,000 distinct CDR3 sequences; more than 20% were seen once. The same data also went into a second study, on T cells of mothers and their children.

The sequencing input was blood. Receptors originate from a boy between 10 and 17 years old in good health. Both conserved end residues are part of each CDR3. The D gene is left open where the match is weak. Clone size is given for some rows only: seen once, a few or many times, or a class if the clone is expanded.

CDR3aa	CDR3nt	v_gene	j_gene	d_gene	abundance
CASSVRQGWEAKNIQYF	TGTGCCAGCAGCGTACGACAGGGTTGGGAAGCCAAAAACATTCAGTACTTC	TRBV7-2	TRBJ2-4	TRBD1	.
CSVLTGGPRFSLHF	TGCAGCGTTTTGACAGGGGGCCCTAGGTTTTCCCTCCACTTT	TRBV29-1	TRBJ1-6	TRBD1	.
CASSLVSGSSAVTDTQYF	TGTGCCAGCAGCTTAGTTTCGGGCAGCTCAGCCGTCACAGATACGCAGTATTTT	TRBV7-2	TRBJ2-3	.	few
CASRGESNQPQHF	TGTGCCAGCAGGGGGGAAAGCAATCAGCCCCAGCATTTT	TRBV2	TRBJ1-5	.	.
CASSQAGQILWAYGYTF	TGCGCCAGCAGCCAAGCGGGACAGATCCTGTGGGCTTATGGCTACACCTTC	TRBV4-1	TRBJ1-2	TRBD1	.
CSVAGNLNTEAFF	TGCAGCGTTGCGGGCAACCTGAACACTGAAGCTTTCTTT	TRBV29-1	TRBJ1-1	.	.
CASSKWPRDTQYF	TGTGCCAGCAGCAAGTGGCCCCGAGATACGCAGTATTTT	TRBV21-1	TRBJ2-3	.	.
CASSLRDTIYEQYF	TGTGCCAGCAGTTTAAGGGACACTATCTACGAGCAGTACTTC	TRBV27	TRBJ2-7	.	few
CSARALGGGEKLFF	TGCAGTGCTAGAGCTCTGGGAGGGGGGGAAAAACTGTTTTTT	TRBV20-1	TRBJ1-4	.	.
CASSPRGGVGNQPQHF	TGTGCCAGCAGCCCCCGTGGCGGGGTGGGCAATCAGCCCCAGCATTTT	TRBV12-3/TRBV12-4	TRBJ1-5	.	few
CSVHTGRETQYF	TGCAGCGTTCATACAGGGAGGGAGACCCAGTACTTC	TRBV29-1	TRBJ2-5	.	few
CASSQEAGQYNEQFF	TGCGCCAGCAGCCAAGAGGCAGGACAGTACAATGAGCAGTTCTTC	TRBV4-3	TRBJ2-1	.	.
CASRSDLSGANVLTF	TGTGCCAGCAGGTCAGACCTGTCTGGGGCCAACGTCCTGACTTTC	TRBV12-3/TRBV12-4	TRBJ2-6	.	few
CATSDPGPGQETQYF	TGTGCCACCAGTGATCCGGGGCCTGGGCAAGAGACCCAGTACTTC	TRBV24-1	TRBJ2-5	.	.
CSVEEQGILAFF	TGCAGCGTTGAAGAACAGGGGATACTGGCTTTCTTT	TRBV29-1	TRBJ1-1	TRBD1	.
CASSDQGMKYEQFF	TGTGCCAGCAGTGACCAGGGCATGAAGTATGAGCAGTTCTTC	TRBV2	TRBJ2-1	.	few
CSVDSGGTTDTQYF	TGCAGCGTTGATAGCGGGGGGACGACAGATACGCAGTATTTT	TRBV29-1	TRBJ2-3	TRBD2	.
CASSREGVTYEQYF	TGTGCCAGCAGTCGCGAAGGGGTAACCTACGAGCAGTACTTC	TRBV2	TRBJ2-7	.	few
CASSPPGLHGDGYTF	TGTGCCAGCAGCCCCCCGGGACTTCATGGGGATGGCTACACCTTC	TRBV16	TRBJ1-2	.	.
CASSYSAGTGVEQFF	TGTGCCAGCAGCTACAGCGCCGGGACAGGCGTTGAGCAGTTCTTC	TRBV6-2/TRBV6-3	TRBJ2-1	TRBD1	.
CASRTRLTEQFF	TGTGCCAGCAGGACTAGGTTAACTGAGCAGTTCTTC	TRBV3-1	TRBJ2-1	.	.
CSVEFGSTDTQYF	TGCAGCGTTGAGTTCGGGAGCACAGATACGCAGTATTTT	TRBV29-1	TRBJ2-3	.	few
CATSIGQQDTQYF	TGTGCCACCAGCATAGGACAACAAGATACGCAGTATTTT	TRBV15	TRBJ2-3	.	.
CASSLQGLAGAEQFF	TGTGCCAGCAGCTTACAGGGACTAGCGGGGGCAGAGCAGTTCTTC	TRBV7-3	TRBJ2-1	TRBD2	few
CAWMPGSRQGANEQFF	TGTGCCTGGATGCCTGGGTCGAGACAGGGGGCCAATGAGCAGTTCTTC	TRBV30	TRBJ2-1	TRBD1	.
CASSQAGGTYEQYF	TGTGCCAGTAGCCAAGCGGGGGGGACCTACGAGCAGTACTTC	TRBV19	TRBJ2-7	TRBD2	once
CASSYPTGGNQPQHF	TGTGCCAGCAGTTACCCAACAGGAGGTAATCAGCCCCAGCATTTT	TRBV6-2/TRBV6-3	TRBJ1-5	.	few
CASRIPITGTPTQTNYGYTF	TGTGCCAGCAGAATTCCGATTACCGGGACACCTACGCAGACTAACTATGGCTACACCTTC	TRBV6-1	TRBJ1-2	.	few
CASSLGTVSGNTIYF	TGTGCCAGTAGCTTGGGGACAGTATCTGGAAACACCATATATTTT	TRBV5-5	TRBJ1-3	TRBD1	.
CASSRDRGDWTQYF	TGTGCCAGCAGCCGGGACAGGGGAGATTGGACCCAGTACTTC	TRBV7-2	TRBJ2-5	TRBD1	.
CAGSKRRVEQFF	TGTGCCGGCAGTAAGCGACGGGTTGAGCAGTTCTTC	TRBV6-2/TRBV6-3	TRBJ2-1	.	.
CASSSTVPDTQYF	TGTGCCAGCAGTTCCACCGTCCCAGATACGCAGTATTTT	TRBV28	TRBJ2-3	.	.
CASSPEQGINEKLFF	TGTGCCAGCAGCCCCGAACAGGGTATAAATGAAAAACTGTTTTTT	TRBV28	TRBJ1-4	.	few
CASSSLLSGDVPYEQYF	TGTGCCAGTAGTTCTCTTCTCTCGGGGGATGTCCCCTACGAGCAGTACTTC	TRBV27	TRBJ2-7	.	few
CSANGRSGKETQYF	TGCAGTGCTAATGGGAGGAGTGGGAAAGAGACCCAGTACTTC	TRBV20-1	TRBJ2-5	.	once
CASSPLPGQTYEQYF	TGCGCCAGCAGCCCACTTCCGGGACAGACCTACGAGCAGTACTTC	TRBV4-3	TRBJ2-7	TRBD1	few
CASSQTGVYEQYF	TGTGCCAGCTCCCAGACAGGGGTCTACGAGCAGTACTTC	TRBV18	TRBJ2-7	TRBD1	.
CASSQDSRGSYEQYF	TGCGCCAGCAGCCAAGATAGCAGGGGCTCCTACGAGCAGTACTTC	TRBV4-3	TRBJ2-7	.	.
CASNDSPGAYNEQFF	TGTGCCAGCAACGACAGTCCCGGGGCCTACAATGAGCAGTTCTTC	TRBV6-2/TRBV6-3	TRBJ2-1	.	few
CASSFGVGNTEAFF	TGTGCCAGCAGCTTCGGTGTGGGGAACACTGAAGCTTTCTTT	TRBV13	TRBJ1-1	.	few
CASSLDPAQPQHF	TGTGCCAGCAGCTTAGATCCTGCTCAGCCCCAGCATTTT	TRBV7-9	TRBJ1-5	.	.
CSVVAGRTEAFF	TGCAGCGTTGTTGCGGGTCGGACTGAAGCTTTCTTT	TRBV29-1	TRBJ1-1	.	.
CASSARGSYTF	TGTGCCAGCAGTGCCAGGGGGTCCTACACCTTC	TRBV12-3/TRBV12-4	TRBJ1-2	TRBD1	few
CATSDLTGGHVETQYF	TGTGCCACCAGTGACCTAACGGGCGGGCACGTAGAGACCCAGTACTTC	TRBV24-1	TRBJ2-5	.	few
CSAIAGGPADTQYF	TGCAGCGCTATAGCGGGGGGGCCGGCAGATACGCAGTATTTT	TRBV29-1	TRBJ2-3	TRBD2	.
CASSLFGPPLNTEAFF	TGTGCCAGCAGTCTTTTTGGCCCTCCATTGAACACTGAAGCTTTCTTT	TRBV3-1	TRBJ1-1	.	.
CATSDPPQGAEGYTF	TGTGCCACCAGTGATCCCCCACAGGGGGCGGAAGGCTACACCTTC	TRBV24-1	TRBJ1-2	TRBD1	few
CASSEGRFSTDTQYF	TGTGCCAGCAGTGAGGGTCGGTTTAGCACAGATACGCAGTATTTT	TRBV6-4	TRBJ2-3	.	few
CSATSAGSRQFF	TGCAGCGCCACTTCTGCGGGAAGTCGCCAGTTCTTC	TRBV29-1	TRBJ2-1	.	.
CASPGSFSGETQYF	TGTGCCAGCCCTGGGTCCTTTAGTGGGGAGACCCAGTACTTC	TRBV2	TRBJ2-5	.	few
CASSLSNGGINQETQYF	TGTGCCAGCAGTTTATCCAACGGAGGAATAAACCAAGAGACCCAGTACTTC	TRBV12-3/TRBV12-4	TRBJ2-5	.	few
CASNRDSPPRAKNIQYF	TGTGCCAGCAACCGGGACAGCCCACCCAGAGCCAAAAACATTCAGTACTTC	TRBV21-1	TRBJ2-4	.	few
CASSPLGGFNEKLFF	TGTGCCAGCAGCCCGTTAGGGGGGTTTAATGAAAAACTGTTTTTT	TRBV7-2	TRBJ1-4	.	.
CSARGTSGPIVGNEQYF	TGCAGTGCTAGAGGGACTAGCGGGCCCATCGTTGGAAACGAGCAGTACTTC	TRBV20-1	TRBJ2-7	TRBD2	.
CSARDVWDRVDEQFF	TGCAGTGCTAGAGATGTCTGGGACAGGGTTGATGAGCAGTTCTTC	TRBV20-1	TRBJ2-1	TRBD1	.